This entry features one TCR beta chain sequence. The CDR3 is 16 residues long. Germline V gene sequence: CDR1 SGHTA, CDR2 FQGNSA. Trimming took 5 bases from V and 1 from J; bases not matched to a gene: 6. This entry comes from a study of blood T cell repertoires in COVID-19. Study information: Sites in the United States, Italy and Spain provided acute and convalescent COVID-19 samples. Sources were T cells, B-cell-depleted T cells, or PBMCs; the material itself was cDNA or gDNA.

Per the authors' pipeline: Reference gene primer amplification in the assay estimated nucleated cell counts. This table comes from immunoSEQ multiplex PCR, and its TCRdb copy is limited to in-frame clones, with some not included. The DNA gave D and trimming, while V, J and clone size come from that table. The table includes 110,000 to 150,000 clones, over 75% detected once. What was sequenced was peripheral blood. The receptor was derived from a human donor in a cohort sampled during active COVID-19. The chain uses TRBV7-2 and TRBJ2-2; 8 nucleotides match TRBD2. The CDR3 nucleotides read TGTGCCAGCAGCCGGGTGGCGGGGGGGAACACCGGGGAGCTGTTTTTT. Amino acids: CASSRVAGGNTGELFF.